This T cell receptor (beta chain) was recorded in a study of cytomegalovirus exposure and HLA in healthy donors. Germline CDR1 is SNHLY and CDR2 is FYNNEI. J lost 0 bases, V lost 7 bases, and 9 bases had no gene match. There are 16 residues in the CDR3. The PCR ran on 60 Vbeta and 13 Jbeta primers. Profiled with immunoSEQ multiplex PCR; TCRdb holds only in-frame clones, not every one. Seen here are around 99,000 clones, almost 75% observed once, and the top ten hold about 8.4%. Material: PBMCs. The chain recombines TRBV2 with TRBJ2-1; 7 nucleotides match TRBD2. The TCR originated in a man in his forties or fifties in good health and CMV-seronegative. DNA for the CDR3: TGTGCCAGCACCATGGGTAGCGGGCTCTCCTACAATGAGCAGTTCTTC. Protein sequence: CASTMGSGLSYNEQFF. Complete variable domain (other parts from reference TRBV2 and TRBJ2-1): EPEVTQTPSHQVTQMGQEVILRCVPISNHLYFYWYRQILGQKVEFLVSFYNNEISEKSEIFDDQFSVERPDGSNFTLKIRSTKLEDSAMYFCASTMGSGLSYNEQFFGPGTRLTVL.